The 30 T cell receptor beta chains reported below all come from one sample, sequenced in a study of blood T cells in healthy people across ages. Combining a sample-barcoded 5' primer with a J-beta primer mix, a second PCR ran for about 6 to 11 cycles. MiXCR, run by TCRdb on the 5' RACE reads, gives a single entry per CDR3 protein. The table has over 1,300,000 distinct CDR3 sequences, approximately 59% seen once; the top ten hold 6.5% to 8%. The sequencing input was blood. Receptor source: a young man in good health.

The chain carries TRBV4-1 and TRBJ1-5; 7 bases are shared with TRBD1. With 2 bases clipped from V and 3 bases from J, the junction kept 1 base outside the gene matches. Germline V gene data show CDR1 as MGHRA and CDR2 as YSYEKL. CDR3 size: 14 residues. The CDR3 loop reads CASSQTGDNQPQHF. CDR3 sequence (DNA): TGCGCCAGCAGCCAAACAGGGGACAATCAGCCCCAGCATTTT.

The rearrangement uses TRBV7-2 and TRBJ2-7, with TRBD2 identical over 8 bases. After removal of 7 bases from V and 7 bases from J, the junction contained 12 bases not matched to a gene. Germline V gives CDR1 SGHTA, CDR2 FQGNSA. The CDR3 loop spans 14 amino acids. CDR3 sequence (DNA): TGTGCCAGCAAAAGCGGGGGATCCCCCGGAGAGCAGTACTTC. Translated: CASKSGGSPGEQYF.

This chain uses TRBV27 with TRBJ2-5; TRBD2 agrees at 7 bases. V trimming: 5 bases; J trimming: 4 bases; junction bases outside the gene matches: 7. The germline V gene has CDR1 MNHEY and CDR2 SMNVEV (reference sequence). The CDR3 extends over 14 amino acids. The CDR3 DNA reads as TGTGCCAGCAGTGTGGGGGGGGTTATAGAGACCCAGTACTTC. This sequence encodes CASSVGGVIETQYF.

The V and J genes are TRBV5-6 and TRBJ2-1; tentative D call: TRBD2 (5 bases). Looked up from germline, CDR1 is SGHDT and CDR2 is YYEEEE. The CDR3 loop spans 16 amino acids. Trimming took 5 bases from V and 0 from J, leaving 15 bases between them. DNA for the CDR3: TGTGCCAGCAGTCCTAACATTGGGAGCTCCTACAATGAGCAGTTCTTC. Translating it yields CASSPNIGSSYNEQFF.

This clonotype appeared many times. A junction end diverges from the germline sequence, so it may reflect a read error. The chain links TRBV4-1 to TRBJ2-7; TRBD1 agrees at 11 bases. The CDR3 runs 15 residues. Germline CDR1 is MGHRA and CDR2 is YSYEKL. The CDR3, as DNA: TGTGCCAGCAGCCAAGGGACAGGGGGCTCCTACGAGCAGTACTTC. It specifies CASSQGTGGSYEQYF.

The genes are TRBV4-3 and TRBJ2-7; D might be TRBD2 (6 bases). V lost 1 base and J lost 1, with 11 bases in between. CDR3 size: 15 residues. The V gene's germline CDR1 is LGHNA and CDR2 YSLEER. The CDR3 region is CASSQGLEASYEQYF. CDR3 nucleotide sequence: TGCGCCAGCAGCCAAGGACTAGAGGCGTCCTACGAGCAGTACTTC.

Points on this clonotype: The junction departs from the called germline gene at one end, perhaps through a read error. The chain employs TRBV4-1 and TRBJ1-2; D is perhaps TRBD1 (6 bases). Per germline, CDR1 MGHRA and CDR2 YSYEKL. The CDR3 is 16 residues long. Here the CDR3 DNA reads TGCGCCAGCAGCCAAGGGACAGAACTTATTAACTATGACTACACCTTC. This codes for CASSQGTELINYDYTF.

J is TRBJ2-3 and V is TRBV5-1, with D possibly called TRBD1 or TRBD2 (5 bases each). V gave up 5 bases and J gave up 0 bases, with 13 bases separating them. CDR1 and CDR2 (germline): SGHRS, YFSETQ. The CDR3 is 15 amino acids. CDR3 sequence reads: CASSWGRVSTDTQYF. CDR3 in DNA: TGCGCCAGCAGTTGGGGACGAGTCAGCACAGATACGCAGTATTTT. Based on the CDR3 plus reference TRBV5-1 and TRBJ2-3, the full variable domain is KAGVTQTPRYLIKTRGQQVTLSCSPISGHRSVSWYQQTPGQGLQFLFEYFSETQRNKGNFPGRFSGRQFSNSRSEMNVSTLELGDSALYLCASSWGRVSTDTQYFGPGTRLTVL.

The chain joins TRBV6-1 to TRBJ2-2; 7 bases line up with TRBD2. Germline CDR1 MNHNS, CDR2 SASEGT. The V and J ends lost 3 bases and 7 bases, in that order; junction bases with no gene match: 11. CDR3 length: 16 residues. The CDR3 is CASSDTGRGSSGELFF. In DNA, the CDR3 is TGTGCCAGCAGTGATACCGGCCGCGGGAGCAGCGGGGAGCTGTTTTTT.

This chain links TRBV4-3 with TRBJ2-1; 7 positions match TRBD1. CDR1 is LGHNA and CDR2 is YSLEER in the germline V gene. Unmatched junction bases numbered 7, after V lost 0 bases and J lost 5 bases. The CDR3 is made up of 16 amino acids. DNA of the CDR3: TGCGCCAGCAGCCAAGATCAGGGGGTCCCCAACAATGAGCAGTTCTTC. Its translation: CASSQDQGVPNNEQFF.

CDR3 loop: CASSPGTSGGPRTDTQYF. Written as DNA, the CDR3 is TGTGCCAGCAGCCCCGGGACTAGCGGGGGGCCGCGCACAGATACGCAGTATTTT. V is TRBV3-1 and J is TRBJ2-3, with TRBD2 matching over 15 bases. Trimming removed 4 bases from V and 1 base from J; junction bases left unmatched: 6. Looked up from germline, CDR1 is LGHDT and CDR2 is YNNKEL (reference sequence). The length of the CDR3 is 18 residues.

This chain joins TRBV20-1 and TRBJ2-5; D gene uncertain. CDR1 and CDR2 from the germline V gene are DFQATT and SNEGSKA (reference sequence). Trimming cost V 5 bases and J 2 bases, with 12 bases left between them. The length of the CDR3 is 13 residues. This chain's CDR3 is CSAFLRAQETQYF. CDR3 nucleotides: TGCAGTGCTTTCCTCCGGGCTCAAGAGACCCAGTACTTC.

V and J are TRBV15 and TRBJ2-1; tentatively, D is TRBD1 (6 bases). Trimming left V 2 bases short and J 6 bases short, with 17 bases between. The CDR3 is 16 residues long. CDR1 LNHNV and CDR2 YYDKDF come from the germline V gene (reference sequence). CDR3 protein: CATSRSRDIQGNEQFF. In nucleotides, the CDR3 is TGTGCCACCAGCAGATCTCGGGACATCCAGGGCAATGAGCAGTTCTTC.

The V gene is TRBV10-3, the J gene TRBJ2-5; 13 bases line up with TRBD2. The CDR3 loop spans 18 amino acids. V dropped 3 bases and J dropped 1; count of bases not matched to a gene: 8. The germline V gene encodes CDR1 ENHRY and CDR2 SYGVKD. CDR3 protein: CAISDRPGTSGTQETQYF. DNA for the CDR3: TGTGCCATCAGTGACAGACCCGGGACTAGCGGGACCCAAGAGACCCAGTACTTC.

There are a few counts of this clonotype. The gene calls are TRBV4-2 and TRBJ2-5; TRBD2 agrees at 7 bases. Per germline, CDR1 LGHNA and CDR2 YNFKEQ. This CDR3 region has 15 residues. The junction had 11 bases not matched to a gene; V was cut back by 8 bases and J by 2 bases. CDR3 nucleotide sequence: TGTGCCAGCGCAATCATAGCGGGCCCACAAGAGACCCAGTACTTC. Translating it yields CASAIIAGPQETQYF.

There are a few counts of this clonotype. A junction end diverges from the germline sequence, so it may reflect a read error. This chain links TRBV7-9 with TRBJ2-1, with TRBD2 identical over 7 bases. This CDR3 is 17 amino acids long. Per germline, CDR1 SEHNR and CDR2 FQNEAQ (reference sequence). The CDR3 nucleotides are TGTGCCAGTAGCTTAGTCAACCTAGCGGCTCCCTACAATGAGCAGTTCTTC. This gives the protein CASSLVNLAAPYNEQFF.

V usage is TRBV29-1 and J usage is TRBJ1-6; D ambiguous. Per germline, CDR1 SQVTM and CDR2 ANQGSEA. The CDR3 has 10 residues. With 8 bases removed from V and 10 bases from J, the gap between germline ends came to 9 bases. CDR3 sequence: CSPVRSPLHF. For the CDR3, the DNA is TGCAGCCCAGTGAGATCACCCCTCCACTTT.

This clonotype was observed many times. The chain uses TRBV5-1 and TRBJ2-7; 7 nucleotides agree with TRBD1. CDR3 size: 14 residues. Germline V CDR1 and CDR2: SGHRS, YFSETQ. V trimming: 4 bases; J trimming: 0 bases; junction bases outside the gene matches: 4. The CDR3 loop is CASSNRDSSYEQYF. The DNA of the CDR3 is TGCGCCAGCAGCAACCGGGACAGCTCCTACGAGCAGTACTTC. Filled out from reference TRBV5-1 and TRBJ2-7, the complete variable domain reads KAGVTQTPRYLIKTRGQQVTLSCSPISGHRSVSWYQQTPGQGLQFLFEYFSETQRNKGNFPGRFSGRQFSNSRSEMNVSTLELGDSALYLCASSNRDSSYEQYFGPGTRLTVT.

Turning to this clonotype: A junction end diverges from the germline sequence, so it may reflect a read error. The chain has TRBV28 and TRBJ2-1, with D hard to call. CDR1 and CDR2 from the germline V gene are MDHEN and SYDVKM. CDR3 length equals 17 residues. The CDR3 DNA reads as TGTACCAGCAGTTTCCGTTGGGTCAGTTTCACCGGCAATGAGCAGTTCTTC. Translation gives CTSSFRWVSFTGNEQFF. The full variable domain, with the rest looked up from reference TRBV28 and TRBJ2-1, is DVKVTQSSRYLVKRTGEKVFLECVQDMDHENMFWYRQDPGLGLRLIYFSYDVKMKEKGDIPEGYSVSREKKERFSLILESASTNQTSMYLCTSSFRWVSFTGNEQFFGPGTRLTVL.

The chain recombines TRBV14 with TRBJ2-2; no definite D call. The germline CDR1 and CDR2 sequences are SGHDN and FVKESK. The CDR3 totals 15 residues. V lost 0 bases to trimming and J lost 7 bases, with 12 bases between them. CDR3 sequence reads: CASSQDMFRVGELFF. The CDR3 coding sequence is TGTGCCAGCAGCCAAGATATGTTCCGCGTCGGGGAGCTGTTTTTT.

CDR3: CSARNGGMASQYF. Written as DNA, the CDR3 is TGCAGTGCTAGGAATGGCGGGATGGCGTCCCAGTACTTC. The chain has TRBV20-1 and TRBJ2-5; TRBD2 is a possible D gene (6 bases). Trimming took 3 bases from V and 9 from J, leaving 17 bases between them. The germline gives CDR1 DFQATT, CDR2 SNEGSKA (reference sequence). This CDR3 is 13 amino acids long.

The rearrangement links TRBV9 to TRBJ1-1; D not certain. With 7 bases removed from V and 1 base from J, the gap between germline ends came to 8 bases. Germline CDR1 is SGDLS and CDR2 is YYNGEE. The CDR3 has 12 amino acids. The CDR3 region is CASAPRNTEAFF. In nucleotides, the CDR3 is TGTGCCAGCGCTCCCAGGAACACTGAAGCTTTCTTT.

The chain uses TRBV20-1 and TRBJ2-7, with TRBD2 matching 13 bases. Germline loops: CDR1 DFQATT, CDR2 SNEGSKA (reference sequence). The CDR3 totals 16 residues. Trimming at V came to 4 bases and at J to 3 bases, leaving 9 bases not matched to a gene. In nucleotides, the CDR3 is TGCAGTGCTATCGGGACTAGCGGGGTGAAAATCTACGAGCAGTACTTC. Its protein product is CSAIGTSGVKIYEQYF.

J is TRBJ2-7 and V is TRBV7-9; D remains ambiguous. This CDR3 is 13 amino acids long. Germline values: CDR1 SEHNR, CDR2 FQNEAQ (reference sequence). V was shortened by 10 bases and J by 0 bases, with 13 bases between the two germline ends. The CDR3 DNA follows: TGTGCCATCAGACACCCTAGCTCCTACGAGCAGTACTTC. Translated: CAIRHPSSYEQYF.

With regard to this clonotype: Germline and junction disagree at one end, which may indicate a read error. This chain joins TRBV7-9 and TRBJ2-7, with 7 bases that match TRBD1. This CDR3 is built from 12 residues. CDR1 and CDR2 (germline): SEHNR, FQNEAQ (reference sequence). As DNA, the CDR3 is TGTGCCAGCACCAGGGGACAGACTGAGCGGTACTTC. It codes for CASTRGQTERYF.

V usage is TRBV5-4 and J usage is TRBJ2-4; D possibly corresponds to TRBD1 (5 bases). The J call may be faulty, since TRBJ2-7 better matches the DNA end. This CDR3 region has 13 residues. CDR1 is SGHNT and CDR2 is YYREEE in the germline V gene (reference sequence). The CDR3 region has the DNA TGTGCCAGCAGCCTCACTCTAACAGGCGAGCAGTACTTC. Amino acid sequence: CASSLTLTGEQYF.

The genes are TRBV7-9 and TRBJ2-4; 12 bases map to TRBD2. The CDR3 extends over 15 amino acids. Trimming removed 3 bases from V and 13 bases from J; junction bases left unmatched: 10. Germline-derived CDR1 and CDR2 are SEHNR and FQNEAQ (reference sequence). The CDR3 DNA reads TGTGCCAGCAGCTTTCTAGCGGGAGGGCCGGAGGAGCAGTACTTC. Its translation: CASSFLAGGPEEQYF.

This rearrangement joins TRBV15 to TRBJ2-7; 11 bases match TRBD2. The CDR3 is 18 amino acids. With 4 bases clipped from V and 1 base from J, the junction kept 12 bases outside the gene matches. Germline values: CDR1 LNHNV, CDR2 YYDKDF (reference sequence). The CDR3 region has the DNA TGTGCCACCAGCAACGGAGGACCGGGACTAGCGGATTCCTACGAGCAGTACTTC. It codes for CATSNGGPGLADSYEQYF.

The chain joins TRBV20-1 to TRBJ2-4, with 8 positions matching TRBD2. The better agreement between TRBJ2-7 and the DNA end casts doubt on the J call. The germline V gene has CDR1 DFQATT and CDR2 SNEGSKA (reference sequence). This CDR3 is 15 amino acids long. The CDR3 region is CSAREQRGTTYEQYF. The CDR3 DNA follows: TGCAGTGCTAGAGAACAGCGGGGGACTACCTACGAGCAGTACTTC.

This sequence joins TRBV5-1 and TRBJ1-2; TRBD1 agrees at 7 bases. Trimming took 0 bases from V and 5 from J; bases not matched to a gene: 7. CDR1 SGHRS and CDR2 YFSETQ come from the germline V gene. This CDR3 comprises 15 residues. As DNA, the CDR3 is TGCGCCAGCAGCTTGGACAGGGGCCGGACATATGGCTACACCTTC. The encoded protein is CASSLDRGRTYGYTF. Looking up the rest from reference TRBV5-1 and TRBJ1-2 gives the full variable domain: KAGVTQTPRYLIKTRGQQVTLSCSPISGHRSVSWYQQTPGQGLQFLFEYFSETQRNKGNFPGRFSGRQFSNSRSEMNVSTLELGDSALYLCASSLDRGRTYGYTFGSGTRLTVV.